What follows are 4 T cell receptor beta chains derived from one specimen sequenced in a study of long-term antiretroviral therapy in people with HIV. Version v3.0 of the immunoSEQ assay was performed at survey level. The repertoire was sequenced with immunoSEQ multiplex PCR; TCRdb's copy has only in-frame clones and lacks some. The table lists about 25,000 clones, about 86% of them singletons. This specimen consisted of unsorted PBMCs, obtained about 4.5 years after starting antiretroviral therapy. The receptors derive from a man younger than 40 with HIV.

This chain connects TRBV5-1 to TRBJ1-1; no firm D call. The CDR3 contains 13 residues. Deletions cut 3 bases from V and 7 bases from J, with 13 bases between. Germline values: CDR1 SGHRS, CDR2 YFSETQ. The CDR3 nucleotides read TGCGCCAGCAGCTCGGAGGAGAAGGATGAAGCTTTCTTT. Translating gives CASSSEEKDEAFF.

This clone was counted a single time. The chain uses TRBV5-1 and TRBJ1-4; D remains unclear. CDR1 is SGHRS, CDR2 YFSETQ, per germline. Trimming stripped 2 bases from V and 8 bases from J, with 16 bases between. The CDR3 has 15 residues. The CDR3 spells CASSFPGGGPEKLFF. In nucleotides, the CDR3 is TGCGCCAGCAGCTTCCCGGGAGGAGGACCAGAAAAACTGTTTTTT.

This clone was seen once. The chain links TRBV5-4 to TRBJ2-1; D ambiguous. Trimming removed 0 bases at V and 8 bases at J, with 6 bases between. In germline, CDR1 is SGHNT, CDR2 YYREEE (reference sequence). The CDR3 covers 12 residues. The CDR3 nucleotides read TGTGCCAGCAGCTTGGATGGCTATGAGCAGTTCTTC. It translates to CASSLDGYEQFF.

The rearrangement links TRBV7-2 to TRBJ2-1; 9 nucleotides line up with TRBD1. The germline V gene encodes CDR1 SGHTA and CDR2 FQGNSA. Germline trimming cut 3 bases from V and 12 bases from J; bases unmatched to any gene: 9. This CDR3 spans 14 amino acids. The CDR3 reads CASSFGTGPSGQFF. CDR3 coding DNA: TGTGCCAGCAGCTTTGGGACAGGGCCGTCGGGGCAGTTCTTC.